Below, one T cell receptor beta chain is given with its context. This clone was observed a few times. This clone's antigen is unknown. The CDR3 goes on 3 residues after the read ends, and that part is filled in from the germline J gene. This entry is derived from a study of T cell clonality in common variable immunodeficiency (dated by TCRdb to 2014 to 2015). CVID was diagnosed by standard criteria: serum IgG, IgA and/or IgM reduced below normal range, plus specific antibody deficiency. The CVID group comprised 40 to 50 subjects, approximately 15 female and 30 or so male, aged roughly 8 to 64 years with a mean age of around 40. Predominantly Caucasian heritage was noted among both the CVID patients and the healthy controls. Replacement immunoglobulin therapy had been administered to all CVID subjects for at least one year at the time of study participation. At blood collection, none of the CVID subjects was ill or on immunomodulatory or immunosuppressive medication. Heparinized peripheral whole blood samples of about 5 to 9 ml were collected from each donor. Genomic DNA from adults with common variable immune deficiency (CVID) and from healthy adult controls was used for sequencing of TCRbeta CDR3 repertoires. Diluted blood was subjected to density centrifugation over Hypaque 1077 or Ficoll-Paque for isolation of peripheral blood mononuclear cells. Unsorted mononuclear cells served as the source of genomic DNA, which was extracted either by Qiagen column purification or by a centrifugation-based method.

Study-wide findings and limitations: Even though DNA input was equal, the average per sample came to about 81,820 unique sequences for controls compared with around 32,000 for CVID samples. Correlations of repertoire features with clinical complications were constrained by heterogeneity among patients within the CVID cohort. CVID subjects shared fewer TCRbeta clones with each other than healthy controls did (p < 0.0001). The authors noted that sequencing repertoires of T cell subpopulations would be needed to clarify what caused the increased clonality in CVID. Increased TCRbeta clonality was found in CVID subjects compared with healthy controls (t-test p = 0.018), with the increase being most characteristic of about a third of subjects. Fewer deletions and N-nucleotide insertions were reportedly observed in CVID TCRbeta sequences, and highly modified clones with 13 or more V deletions were reportedly absent from CVID TCRbeta sequences.

For sequencing, equivalent amounts of genomic DNA were input from CVID and control samples. For every sample, a 60 bp segment covering the rearranged TCRbeta CDR3 region was amplified and then sequenced. The immunoSEQ assay, a bias-corrected multiplex PCR combined with high-throughput sequencing, was used for TCRbeta amplification. The published analysis was carried out like this. Every unique nucleotide sequence was considered a clone and was annotated with V, D and J genes, copy number and frequency. Sequences were labeled productive if in frame, and non-productive if out of frame or containing stop codons. As previously described, clonality was computed from Shannon's entropy. The predicted amino acid sequences of productive clones were used to derive mean CDR3 Kyte-Doolittle hydropathy. The R hclust function was used to hierarchically cluster scaled V gene usage with Manhattan distance and complete linkage. Sharing of clones by CDR3 amino acid sequence was evaluated by resampling 12 repertoires per group over 100 rounds. Repertoires were searched for 60 to 80 published EBV-specific and some 240 published CMV-specific TCRbeta sequences. Two CVID samples yielding fewer than 10,000 sequences were excluded from analysis, leaving over 35 CVID repertoires. TCRdb limited this immuneACCESS table to in-frame rearrangements with V and J called. A share of clones is missing; checked studies link under half to unresolved V genes, and the rest is unexplained. That table furnishes V, J and clone size, whereas the DNA furnished D and trimming. In this sample, 30,000 to 40,000 clones appear, none counted once only. Jointly, the top ten make up 6% to 7.5% of the sample.

The germline V end is reduced by 0 bases and the J end by 5 bases; junction bases left unmatched: 13. The germline V gene encodes CDR1 SNHLY and CDR2 FYNNEI. The CDR3 runs 18 amino acids, cysteine and phenylalanine included. The DNA covers only part of the CDR3, 45 bases in frame from base 1. Source material: peripheral blood mononuclear cells. The receptor was isolated from a human donor with common variable immunodeficiency. The sequence links TRBV2 to TRBJ1-1; 9 junctional bases match TRBD1. The encoded CDR3 is CASSEAFWRDRGRTEAFF. Partial CDR3 DNA: TGTGCCAGCAGTGAAGCGTTTTGGCGCGACAGGGGGAGGACTGAA.